The 5 T cell receptor beta chains below were found in one sample sequenced in a study of T-cell memory formation after mild COVID-19. MiXCR, run by TCRdb on the 5' RACE reads, gives a single entry per CDR3 protein. Here the sample spans approximately 190,000 distinct CDR3 sequences, 15% to 20% being singletons. Sequenced material: PBMCs or a T cell subset sorted from them (not recorded which). Receptors were obtained from an adult woman who had mild COVID-19 (a few samples of this study predate the infection). Cell type and time point are not known.

This clonotype came up a few times. The chain recombines TRBV18 with TRBJ2-7, with D possibly matching TRBD2 (6 bases). V was shortened by 3 bases and J by 0 bases, with 27 bases between the two germline ends. This CDR3 is built from 20 residues. Germline V lookup: CDR1 KGHSH, CDR2 LQKENI. The CDR3 reads CASSPRMGRTSGTRSYEQYF. In DNA form, the CDR3 reads TGTGCCAGCTCACCGAGGATGGGGAGGACATCCGGGACCCGCTCCTACGAGCAGTACTTC.

This clonotype turned up a few times. V usage is TRBV20-1 and J usage is TRBJ2-1; D possibly corresponds to TRBD2 (6 bases). The CDR3 length is 14 residues. CDR1 is DFQATT, CDR2 SNEGSKA, per germline (reference sequence). Trimming removed 6 bases from V and 6 bases from J, with 18 bases in between. CDR3 residues: CSALGDLRSNEQFF. CDR3 bases: TGCAGTGCGCTGGGGGACTTGCGCAGCAATGAGCAGTTCTTC.

The chain joins TRBV29-1 to TRBJ2-7; D is undetermined. CDR3 size: 14 residues. The germline V gene encodes CDR1 SQVTM and CDR2 ANQGSEA. V was cut by 5 bases and J by 6 bases, with 20 bases left in between. The CDR3 DNA is TGCAGCGTTTTGCCCCCGGGCCCCTCTTTCGAGCAGTACTTC. Amino acid sequence: CSVLPPGPSFEQYF.

CDR3 DNA: TGTGCCAGCAGCCACGCGGGGAGTCCCTACGAGCAGTACTTC. It is translated as CASSHAGSPYEQYF. This chain connects TRBV7-2 to TRBJ2-7; maybe TRBD2 (6 bases). With 5 bases removed from V and 2 bases from J, the gap between germline ends came to 13 bases. The CDR3 is 14 amino acids. Germline V gene lookup returns CDR1 SGHTA and CDR2 FQGNSA.

The V call is TRBV6-2 or TRBV6-3, the J call TRBJ2-7; D is perhaps TRBD1 (5 bases). V was shortened by 7 bases and J by 4 bases, with 8 bases between the two germline ends. CDR1 MNHEY and CDR2 SVGEGT come from the germline V gene. The CDR3 is made up of 11 amino acids. CDR3 loop: CASTQGYEQYF. CDR3 nucleotide sequence: TGTGCCAGCACTCAGGGATACGAGCAGTACTTC.